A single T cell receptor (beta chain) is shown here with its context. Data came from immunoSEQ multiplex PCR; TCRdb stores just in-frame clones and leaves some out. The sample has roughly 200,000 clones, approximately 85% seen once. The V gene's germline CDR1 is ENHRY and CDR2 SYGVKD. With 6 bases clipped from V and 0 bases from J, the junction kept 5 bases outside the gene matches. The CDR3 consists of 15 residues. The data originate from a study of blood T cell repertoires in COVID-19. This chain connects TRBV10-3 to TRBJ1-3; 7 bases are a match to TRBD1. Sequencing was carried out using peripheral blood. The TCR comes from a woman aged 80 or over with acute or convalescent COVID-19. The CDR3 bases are TGTGCCATCAGACCACAGGGGTCCTCTGGAAACACCATATATTTT. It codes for CAIRPQGSSGNTIYF.